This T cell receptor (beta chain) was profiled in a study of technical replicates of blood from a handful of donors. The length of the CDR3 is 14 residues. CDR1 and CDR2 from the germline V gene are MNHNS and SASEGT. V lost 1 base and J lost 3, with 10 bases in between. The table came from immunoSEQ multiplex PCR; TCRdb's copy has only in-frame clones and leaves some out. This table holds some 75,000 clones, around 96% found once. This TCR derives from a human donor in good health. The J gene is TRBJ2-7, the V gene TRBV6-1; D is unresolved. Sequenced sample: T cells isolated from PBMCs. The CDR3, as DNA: TGTGCCAGCAGTGAAGGTAGACTCTACTACGAGCAGTACTTC. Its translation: CASSEGRLYYEQYF.